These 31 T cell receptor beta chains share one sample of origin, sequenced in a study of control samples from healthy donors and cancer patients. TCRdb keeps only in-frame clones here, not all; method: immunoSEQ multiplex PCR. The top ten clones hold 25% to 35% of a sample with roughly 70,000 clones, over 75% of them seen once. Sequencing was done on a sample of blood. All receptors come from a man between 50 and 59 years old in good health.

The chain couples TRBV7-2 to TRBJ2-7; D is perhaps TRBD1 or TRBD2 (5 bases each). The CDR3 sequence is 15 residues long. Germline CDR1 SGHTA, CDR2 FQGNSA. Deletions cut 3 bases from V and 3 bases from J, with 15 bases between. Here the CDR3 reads CASSLAPGPLYEQYF. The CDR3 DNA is TGTGCCAGCAGCTTGGCTCCGGGACCCCTCTACGAGCAGTACTTC.

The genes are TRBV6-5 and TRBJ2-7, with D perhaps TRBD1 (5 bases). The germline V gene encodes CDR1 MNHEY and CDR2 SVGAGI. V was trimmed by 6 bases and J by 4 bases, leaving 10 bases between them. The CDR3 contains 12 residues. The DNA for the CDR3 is TGTGCCAGCAGACCACCAGGGTACGAGCAGTACTTC. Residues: CASRPPGYEQYF.

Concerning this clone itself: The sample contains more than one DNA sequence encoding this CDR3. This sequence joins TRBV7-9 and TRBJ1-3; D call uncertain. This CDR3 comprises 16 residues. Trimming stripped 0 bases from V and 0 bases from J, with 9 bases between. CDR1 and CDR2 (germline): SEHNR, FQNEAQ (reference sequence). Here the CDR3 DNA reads TGTGCCAGCAGCTTAGCTGGCTCCTACTCTGGAAACACCATATATTTT. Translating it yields CASSLAGSYSGNTIYF.

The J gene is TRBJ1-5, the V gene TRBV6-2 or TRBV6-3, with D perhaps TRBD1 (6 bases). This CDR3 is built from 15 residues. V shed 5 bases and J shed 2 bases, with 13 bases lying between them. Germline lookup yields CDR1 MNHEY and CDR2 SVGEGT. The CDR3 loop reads CASSTPGVGNQPQHF. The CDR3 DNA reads TGTGCCAGCAGTACCCCAGGGGTCGGCAATCAGCCCCAGCATTTT.

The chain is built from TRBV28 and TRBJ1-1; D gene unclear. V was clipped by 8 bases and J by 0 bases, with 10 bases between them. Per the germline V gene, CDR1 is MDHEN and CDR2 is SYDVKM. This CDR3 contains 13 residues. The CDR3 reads CASRRNMNTEAFF. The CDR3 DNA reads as TGTGCCAGCCGACGAAACATGAACACTGAAGCTTTCTTT.

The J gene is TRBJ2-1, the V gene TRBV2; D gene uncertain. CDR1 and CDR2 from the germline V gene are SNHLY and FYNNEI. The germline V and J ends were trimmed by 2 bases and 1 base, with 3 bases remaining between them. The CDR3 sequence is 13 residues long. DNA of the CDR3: TGTGCCAGCAGTGAAAGGTCCTACAATGAGCAGTTCTTC. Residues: CASSERSYNEQFF.

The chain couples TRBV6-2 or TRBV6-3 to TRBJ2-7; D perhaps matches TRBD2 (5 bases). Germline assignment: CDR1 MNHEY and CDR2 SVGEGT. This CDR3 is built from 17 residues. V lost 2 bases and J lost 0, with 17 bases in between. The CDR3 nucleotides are TGTGCCAGCAGTTACGGTTGGAGAGGGCCCATCTCCTACGAGCAGTACTTC. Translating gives CASSYGWRGPISYEQYF.

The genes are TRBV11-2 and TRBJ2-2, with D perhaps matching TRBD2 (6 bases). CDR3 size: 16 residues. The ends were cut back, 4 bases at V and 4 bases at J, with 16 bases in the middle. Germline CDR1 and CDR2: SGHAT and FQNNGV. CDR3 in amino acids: CASSSYSGVGTGELFF. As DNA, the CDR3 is TGTGCCAGCAGCTCTTATTCGGGGGTAGGCACCGGGGAGCTGTTTTTT. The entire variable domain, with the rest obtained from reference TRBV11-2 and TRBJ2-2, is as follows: EAGVAQSPRYKIIEKRQSVAFWCNPISGHATLYWYQQILGQGPKLLIQFQNNGVVDDSQLPKDRFSAERLKGVDSTLKIQPAKLEDSAVYLCASSSYSGVGTGELFFGEGSRLTVL.

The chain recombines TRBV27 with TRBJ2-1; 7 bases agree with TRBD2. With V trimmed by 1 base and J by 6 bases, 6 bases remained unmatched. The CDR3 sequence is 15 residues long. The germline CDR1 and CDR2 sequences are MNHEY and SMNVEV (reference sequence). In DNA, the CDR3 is TGTGCCAGCAGTTTATTAGAGACTAGCATCAATGAGCAGTTCTTC. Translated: CASSLLETSINEQFF.

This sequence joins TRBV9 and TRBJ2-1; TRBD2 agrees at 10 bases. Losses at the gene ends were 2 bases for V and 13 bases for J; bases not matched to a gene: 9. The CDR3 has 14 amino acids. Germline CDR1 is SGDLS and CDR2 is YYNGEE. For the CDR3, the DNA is TGTGCCAGCAGCGTGAAAAGCGGGGGGGCGAACCAGTTCTTC. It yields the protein CASSVKSGGANQFF.

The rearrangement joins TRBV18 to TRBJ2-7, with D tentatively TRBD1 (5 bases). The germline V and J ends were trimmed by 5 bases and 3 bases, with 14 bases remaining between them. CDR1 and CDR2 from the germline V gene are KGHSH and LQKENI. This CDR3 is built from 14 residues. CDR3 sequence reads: CASSSTPTDYEQYF. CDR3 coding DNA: TGTGCCAGCTCATCAACCCCGACAGACTACGAGCAGTACTTC.

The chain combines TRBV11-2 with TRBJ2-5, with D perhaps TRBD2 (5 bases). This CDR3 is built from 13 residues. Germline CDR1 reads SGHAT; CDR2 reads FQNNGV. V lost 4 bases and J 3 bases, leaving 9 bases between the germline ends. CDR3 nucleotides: TGTGCCAGCAGCTGGACTCCTAAAGAGACCCAGTACTTC. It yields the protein CASSWTPKETQYF.

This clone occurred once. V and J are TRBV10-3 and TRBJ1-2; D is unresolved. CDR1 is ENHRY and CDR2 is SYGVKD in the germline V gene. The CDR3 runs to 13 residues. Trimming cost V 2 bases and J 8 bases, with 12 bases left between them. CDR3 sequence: CAISEPGAGGYTF. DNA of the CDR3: TGTGCCATCAGTGAGCCAGGAGCGGGGGGCTACACCTTC.

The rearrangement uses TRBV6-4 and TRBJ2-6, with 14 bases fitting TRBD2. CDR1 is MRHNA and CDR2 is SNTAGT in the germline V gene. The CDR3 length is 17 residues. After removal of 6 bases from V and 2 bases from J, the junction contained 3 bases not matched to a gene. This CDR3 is CASRPTSGRAGANVLTF. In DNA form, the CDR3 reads TGTGCCAGCAGGCCGACTAGCGGGAGGGCTGGGGCCAACGTCCTGACTTTC.

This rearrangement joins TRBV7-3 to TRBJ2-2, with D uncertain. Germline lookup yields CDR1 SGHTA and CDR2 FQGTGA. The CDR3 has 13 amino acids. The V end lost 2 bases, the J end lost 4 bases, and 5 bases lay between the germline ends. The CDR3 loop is CASSLSPTGELFF. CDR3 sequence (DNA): TGTGCCAGCAGCTTATCCCCCACCGGGGAGCTGTTTTTT.

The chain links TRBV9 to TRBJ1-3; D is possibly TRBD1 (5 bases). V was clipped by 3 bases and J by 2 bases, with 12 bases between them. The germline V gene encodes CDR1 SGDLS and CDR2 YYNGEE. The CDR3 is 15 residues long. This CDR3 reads CASSATRVPGNTIYF. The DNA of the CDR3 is TGTGCCAGCAGCGCCACCAGGGTACCTGGAAACACCATATATTTT.

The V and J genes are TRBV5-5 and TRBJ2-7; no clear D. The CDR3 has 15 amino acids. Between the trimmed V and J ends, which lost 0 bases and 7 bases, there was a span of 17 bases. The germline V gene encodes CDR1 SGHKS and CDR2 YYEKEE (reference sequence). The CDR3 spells CASSLEHSPPGEQYF. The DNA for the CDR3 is TGTGCCAGCAGCTTGGAACACTCGCCTCCTGGGGAGCAGTACTTC.

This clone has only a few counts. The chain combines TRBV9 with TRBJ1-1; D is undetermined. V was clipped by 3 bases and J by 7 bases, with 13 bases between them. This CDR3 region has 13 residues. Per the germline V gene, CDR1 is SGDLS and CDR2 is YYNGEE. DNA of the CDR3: TGTGCCAGCAGCGCCGTAAACCGCTATGAAGCTTTCTTT. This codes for CASSAVNRYEAFF.

Written as DNA, the CDR3 is TGTGCCAGCAGTGCTATGCGGTCAGGGGGTAACTATGGCTACACCTTC. As protein: CASSAMRSGGNYGYTF. The gene calls are TRBV25-1 and TRBJ1-2; TRBD1 aligns across 7 bases. Losses at the gene ends were 4 bases for V and 1 base for J; bases not matched to a gene: 9. This CDR3 contains 16 residues. From germline, CDR1 is MGHDK and CDR2 SYGVNS.

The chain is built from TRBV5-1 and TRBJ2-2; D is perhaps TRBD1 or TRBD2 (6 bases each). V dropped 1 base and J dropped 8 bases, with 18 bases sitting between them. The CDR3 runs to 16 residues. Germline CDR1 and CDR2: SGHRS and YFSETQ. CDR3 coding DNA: TGCGCCAGCAGCTTGCGGGGGCGCGGAATTGAAGGGGAGCTGTTTTTT. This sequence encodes CASSLRGRGIEGELFF.

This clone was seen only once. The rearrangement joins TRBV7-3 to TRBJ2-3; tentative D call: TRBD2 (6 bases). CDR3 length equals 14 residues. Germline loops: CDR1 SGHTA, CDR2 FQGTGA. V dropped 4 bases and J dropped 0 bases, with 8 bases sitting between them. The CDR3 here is CASSSGTSTDTQYF. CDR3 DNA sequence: TGTGCCAGCAGCTCAGGGACTAGCACAGATACGCAGTATTTT.

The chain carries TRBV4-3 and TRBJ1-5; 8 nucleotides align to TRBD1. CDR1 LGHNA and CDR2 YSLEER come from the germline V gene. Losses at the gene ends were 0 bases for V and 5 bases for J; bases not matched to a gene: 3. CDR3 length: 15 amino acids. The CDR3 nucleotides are TGCGCCAGCAGCCAAGATTCGACAGGGGATCAGCCCCAGCATTTT. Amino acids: CASSQDSTGDQPQHF.

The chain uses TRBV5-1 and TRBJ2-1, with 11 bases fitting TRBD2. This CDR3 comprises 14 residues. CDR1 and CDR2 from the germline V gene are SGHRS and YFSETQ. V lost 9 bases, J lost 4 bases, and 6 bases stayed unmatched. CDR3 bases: TGCGCCACTACGGGGACTAGCGGTTACAATGAGCAGTTCTTC. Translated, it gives CATTGTSGYNEQFF.

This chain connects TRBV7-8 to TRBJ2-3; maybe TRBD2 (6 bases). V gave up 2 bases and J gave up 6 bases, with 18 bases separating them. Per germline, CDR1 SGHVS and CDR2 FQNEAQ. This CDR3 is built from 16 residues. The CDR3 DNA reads TGTGCCAGCAGCTTACCACGGAGGGTAAGACCCGATACGCAGTATTTT. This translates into CASSLPRRVRPDTQYF. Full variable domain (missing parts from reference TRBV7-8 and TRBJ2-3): GAGVSQSPRYKVAKRGQDVALRCDPISGHVSLFWYQQALGQGPEFLTYFQNEAQLDKSGLPSDRFFAERPEGSVSTLKIQRTQQEDSAVYLCASSLPRRVRPDTQYFGPGTRLTVL.

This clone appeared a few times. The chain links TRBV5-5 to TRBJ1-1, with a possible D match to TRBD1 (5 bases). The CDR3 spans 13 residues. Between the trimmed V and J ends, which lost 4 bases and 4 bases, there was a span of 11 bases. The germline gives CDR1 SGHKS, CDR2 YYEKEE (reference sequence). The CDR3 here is CASSQTGPTEAFF. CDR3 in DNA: TGTGCCAGCAGCCAAACAGGCCCCACTGAAGCTTTCTTT.

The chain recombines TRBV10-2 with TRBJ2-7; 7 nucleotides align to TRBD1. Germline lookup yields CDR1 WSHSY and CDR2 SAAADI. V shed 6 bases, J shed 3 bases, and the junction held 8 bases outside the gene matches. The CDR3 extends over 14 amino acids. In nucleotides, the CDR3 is TGCGCCAGCAGGGGGACAGTTCTTTTCTACGAGCAGTACTTC. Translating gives CASRGTVLFYEQYF.

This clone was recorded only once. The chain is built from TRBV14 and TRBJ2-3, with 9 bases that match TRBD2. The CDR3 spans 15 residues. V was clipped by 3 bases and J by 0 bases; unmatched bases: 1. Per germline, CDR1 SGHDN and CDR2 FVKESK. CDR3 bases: TGTGCCAGCAGCCAGCTAGCGGGGAGCACAGATACGCAGTATTTT. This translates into CASSQLAGSTDTQYF.

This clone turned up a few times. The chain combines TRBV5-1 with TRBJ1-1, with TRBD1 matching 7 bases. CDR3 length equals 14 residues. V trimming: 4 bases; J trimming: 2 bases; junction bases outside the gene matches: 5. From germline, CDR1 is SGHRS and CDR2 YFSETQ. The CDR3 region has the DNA TGCGCCAGCAGCCCCGGACAGGCCAACACTGAAGCTTTCTTT. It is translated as CASSPGQANTEAFF.

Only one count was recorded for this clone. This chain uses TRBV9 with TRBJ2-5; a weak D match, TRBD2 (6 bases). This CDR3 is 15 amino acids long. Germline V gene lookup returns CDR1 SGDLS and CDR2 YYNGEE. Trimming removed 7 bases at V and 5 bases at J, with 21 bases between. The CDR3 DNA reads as TGTGCCAGCGCGAGGGGCGGGGTGTTTGAGGAGACCCAGTACTTC. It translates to CASARGGVFEETQYF. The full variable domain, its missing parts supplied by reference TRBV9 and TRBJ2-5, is DSGVTQTPKHLITATGQRVTLRCSPRSGDLSVYWYQQSLDQGLQFLIQYYNGEERAKGNILERFSAQQFPDLHSELNLSSLELGDSALYFCASARGGVFEETQYFGPGTRLLVL.

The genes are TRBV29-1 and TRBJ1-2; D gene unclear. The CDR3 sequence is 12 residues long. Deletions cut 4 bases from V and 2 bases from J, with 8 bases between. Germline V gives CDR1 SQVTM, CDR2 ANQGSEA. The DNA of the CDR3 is TGCAGCGTTGCGACCCTGAACTATGGCTACACCTTC. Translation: CSVATLNYGYTF. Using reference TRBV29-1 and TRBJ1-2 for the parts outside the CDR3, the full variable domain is SAVISQKPSRDICQRGTSLTIQCQVDSQVTMMFWYRQQPGQSLTLIATANQGSEATYESGFVIDKFPISRPNLTFSTLTVSNMSPEDSSIYLCSVATLNYGYTFGSGTRLTVV.

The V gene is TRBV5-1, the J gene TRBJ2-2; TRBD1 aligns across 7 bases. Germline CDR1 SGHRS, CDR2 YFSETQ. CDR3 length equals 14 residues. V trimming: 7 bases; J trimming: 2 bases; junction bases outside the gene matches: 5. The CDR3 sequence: CASLSGGNTGELFF. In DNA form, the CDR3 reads TGCGCCAGCCTATCAGGGGGTAACACCGGGGAGCTGTTTTTT.